This TCR beta chain is drawn from a study of blood T cell repertoires in COVID-19 (TCRdb year 2020). Study-wide context: Collaborator samples came from the United States, Italy and Spain and covered acute and convalescent phases of COVID-19. Subjects who had been exposed to COVID-19, were actively infected with it, or had recovered from it provided the deeply sampled blood TCRbeta repertoires that made up the dataset. The repertoires were released in a freely available public database meant as a resource for research on the immune response to SARS-CoV-2. Where available, HLA class I and class II types were taken from metadata supplied by the sample provider and were not determined by assay-based typing. Samples were obtained from the ongoing ImmuneRACE study (first 160 participants) and from over 1,000 subjects provided by 6 global collaborators. The material from the prospective study consisted of cDNA or gDNA derived from T cells, B-cell-depleted T cells, or PBMCs. A de-identified subject ID, COVID-19 status, age in years and sex were almost always included in the sample metadata.

Whole blood was collected in K2EDTA tubes by collaborating institutions according to the institutions' own protocols. For TCRbeta analysis, collaborators shipped samples in one of three forms: frozen whole blood, isolated PBMCs, or DNA extracted from either of those sample types. V is shortened by 4 bases, J by 2 bases, and the region joining them spans 17 bases. CDR1 MDHEN and CDR2 SYDVKM were looked up in the germline V gene. The CDR3 numbers 16 residues from cysteine through phenylalanine. Only the CDR3 portion is preserved as DNA: 48 bases, with reading frame beginning at the first base. As concerns this clone: Its cognate antigen has yet to be identified. It has no much larger one-base neighbor in the sample; base qualities were not kept.

General findings and caveats noted by the study authors: The quantity of clinical and demographic metadata differed by source and by participant and was supplied without curation.

TCRbeta CDR3 regions were amplified from genomic DNA by means of the immunoSEQ Assay, a bias-controlled multiplex PCR. Per the source publication's procedure: Nucleated cell counts per sample were estimated from amplification of reference gene primers within the assay. To quantify the absolute abundance of each unique TCRbeta CDR3 rearrangement, sequence reads were collapsed and filtered. For each sample, productive Simpson clonality was calculated by taking the square root of Simpson's diversity index across productive rearrangements. The immuneACCESS repertoire file appears here via TCRdb, limited to in-frame rearrangements. These files lack a portion of the clones; in checked studies, under half of the deficit traces to unresolved V genes, and the cause of the others is not known. V and J calls and clone size are as listed in that table; D and trimming were resolved from the DNA. The sample profile shows hundreds of thousands of clones; roughly 85% of them were found once. 1.4% of the sample rests with the top ten.

The V and J segments used are TRBV28 and TRBJ1-2; the D segment cannot be called with confidence. The specimen was peripheral blood. This TCR derives from a woman aged 25-40 years with active or convalescent COVID-19. The sequenced DNA: TGTGCCAGCAGTTCAACTTCAGCGATTTACAACTATGGCTACACCTTC. Its protein is CASSSTSAIYNYGYTF.